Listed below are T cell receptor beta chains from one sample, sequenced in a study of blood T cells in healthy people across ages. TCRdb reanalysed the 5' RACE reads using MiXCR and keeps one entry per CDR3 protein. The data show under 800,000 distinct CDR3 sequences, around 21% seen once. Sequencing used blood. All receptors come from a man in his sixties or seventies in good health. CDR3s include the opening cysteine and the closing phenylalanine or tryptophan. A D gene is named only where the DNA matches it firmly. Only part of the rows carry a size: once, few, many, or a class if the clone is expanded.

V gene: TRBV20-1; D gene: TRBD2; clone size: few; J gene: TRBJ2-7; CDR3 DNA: TGCAGTGCTAGACCAAAGACTAGCGGGAGGGCCTACGAGCAGTACTTC; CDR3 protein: CSARPKTSGRAYEQYF
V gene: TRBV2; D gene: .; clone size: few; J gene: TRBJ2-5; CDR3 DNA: TGTGCCAGTAGCTGGGGGGAAGAGACCCAGTACTTC; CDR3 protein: CASSWGEETQYF
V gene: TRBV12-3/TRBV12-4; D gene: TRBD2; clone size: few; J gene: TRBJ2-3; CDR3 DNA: TGTGCCAGCAGGCCGGGACTAGCGGGAGATACGCAGTATTTT; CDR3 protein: CASRPGLAGDTQYF
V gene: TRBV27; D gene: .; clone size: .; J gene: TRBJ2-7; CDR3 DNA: TGTGCCAGCAGGGTGGGAGTAACTTCCTACGAGCAGTACTTC; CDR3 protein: CASRVGVTSYEQYF
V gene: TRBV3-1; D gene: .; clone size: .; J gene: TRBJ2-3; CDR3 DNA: TGTGCCAGCAGCCAAGCCCCAGCTGCGGATACGCAGTATTTT; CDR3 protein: CASSQAPAADTQYF
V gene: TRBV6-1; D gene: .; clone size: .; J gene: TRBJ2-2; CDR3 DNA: TGTGCCAGCCCTTGTTATCGTAGCAGAACGAACACCGGGGAGCTGTTTTTT; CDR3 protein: CASPCYRSRTNTGELFF
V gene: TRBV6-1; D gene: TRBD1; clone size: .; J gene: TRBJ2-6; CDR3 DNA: TGTGCCAGCAGTGAAACGGGACAGCCTTCTGGGGCCAACGTCCTGACTTTC; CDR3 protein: CASSETGQPSGANVLTF
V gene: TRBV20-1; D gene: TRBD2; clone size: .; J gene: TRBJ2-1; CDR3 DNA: TGCAGTGCTTATTGGACTAGCGGGAGTAGGAGTGAGCAGTTCTTC; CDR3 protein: CSAYWTSGSRSEQFF
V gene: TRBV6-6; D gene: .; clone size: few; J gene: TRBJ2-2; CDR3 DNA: TGTGCCAGCAGTCAACTAGGTAGCGGGGAGCTGTTTTTT; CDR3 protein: CASSQLGSGELFF
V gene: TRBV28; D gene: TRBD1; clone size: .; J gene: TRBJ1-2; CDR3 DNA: TGTGCCAGCAGTTTGCAGAGACAGGGGAACTATGGCTACACCTTC; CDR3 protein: CASSLQRQGNYGYTF
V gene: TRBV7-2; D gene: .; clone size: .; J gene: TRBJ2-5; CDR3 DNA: TGTGCCAGCAGCCCCTCAAGGTTACAAGAGACCCAGTACTTC; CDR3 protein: CASSPSRLQETQYF
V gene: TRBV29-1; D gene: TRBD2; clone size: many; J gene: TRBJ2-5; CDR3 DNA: TGCAGCGTCGCGGGAGTTGGGGAGACCCAGTACTTC; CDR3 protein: CSVAGVGETQYF
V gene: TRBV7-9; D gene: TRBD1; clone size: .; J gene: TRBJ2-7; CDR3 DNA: TGTGCCAGCAGTATTACAGGGGGCCGCTACGAGCAGTACTTC; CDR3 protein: CASSITGGRYEQYF
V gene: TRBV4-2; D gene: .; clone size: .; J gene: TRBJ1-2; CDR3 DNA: TGTGCCAGCAGCCAGGAAGGGGGGCCTAACTATGGCTACACCTTC; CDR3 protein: CASSQEGGPNYGYTF
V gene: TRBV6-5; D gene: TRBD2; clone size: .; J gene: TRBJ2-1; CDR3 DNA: TGTGCCAGCAGTTACTCGCTAGCGGGAGCGGGGCACTACAATGAGCAGTTCTTC; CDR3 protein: CASSYSLAGAGHYNEQFF
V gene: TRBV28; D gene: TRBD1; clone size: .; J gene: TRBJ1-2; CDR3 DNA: TGTGCCAGCAGTACTGAGGGACAGTGGAGGGATGGCTACACCTTC; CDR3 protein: CASSTEGQWRDGYTF
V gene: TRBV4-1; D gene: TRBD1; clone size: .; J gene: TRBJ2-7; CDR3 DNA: TGCGCCAGCAGCCCCAGGGACAGGGGGGGGTCCTACGAGCAGTACTTC; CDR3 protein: CASSPRDRGGSYEQYF
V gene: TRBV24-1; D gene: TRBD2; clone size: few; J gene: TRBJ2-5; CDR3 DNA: TGTGCCACCAGTGATTGGACTAGCGGGATCCAAGAGACCCAGTACTTC; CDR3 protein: CATSDWTSGIQETQYF
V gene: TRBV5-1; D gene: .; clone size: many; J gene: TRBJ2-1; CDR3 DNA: TGCGCCAGCAGCTTTGGTCCCTACAATGAGCAGTTCTTC; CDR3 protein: CASSFGPYNEQFF
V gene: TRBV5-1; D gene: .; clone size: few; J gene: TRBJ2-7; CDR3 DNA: TGCGCCAGCAGCTTGAATAACGTGAGGGGGACCTACGAGCAGTACTTC; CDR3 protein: CASSLNNVRGTYEQYF